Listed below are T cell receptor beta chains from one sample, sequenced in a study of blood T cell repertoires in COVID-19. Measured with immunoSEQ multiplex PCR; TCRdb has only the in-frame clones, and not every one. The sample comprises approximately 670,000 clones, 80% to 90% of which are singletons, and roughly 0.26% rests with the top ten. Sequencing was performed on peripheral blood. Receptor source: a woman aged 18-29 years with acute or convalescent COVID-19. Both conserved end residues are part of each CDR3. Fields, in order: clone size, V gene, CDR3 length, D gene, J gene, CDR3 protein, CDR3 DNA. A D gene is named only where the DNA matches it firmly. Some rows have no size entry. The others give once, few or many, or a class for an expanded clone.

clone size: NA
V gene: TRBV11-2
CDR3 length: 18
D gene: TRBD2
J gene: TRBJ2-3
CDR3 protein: CASSTQGFGGSSTDTQYF
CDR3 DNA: TGTGCCAGCAGCACCCAGGGATTCGGCGGGAGTAGCACAGATACGCAGTATTTT

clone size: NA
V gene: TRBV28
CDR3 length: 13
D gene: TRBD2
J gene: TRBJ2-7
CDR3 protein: CASSPGTTYEQYF
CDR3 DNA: TGTGCCAGCAGTCCCGGGACTACCTACGAGCAGTACTTC

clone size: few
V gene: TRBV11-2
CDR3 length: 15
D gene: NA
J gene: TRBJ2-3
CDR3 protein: CASSSILRGTDTQYF
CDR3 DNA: TGTGCCAGCAGCTCGATCCTTAGGGGGACAGATACGCAGTATTTT

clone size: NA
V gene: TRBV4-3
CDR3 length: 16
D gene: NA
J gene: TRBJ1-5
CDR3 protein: CASSPGGADSNQPQHF
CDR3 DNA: TGCGCCAGCAGCCCGGGAGGGGCGGATAGCAATCAGCCCCAGCATTTT

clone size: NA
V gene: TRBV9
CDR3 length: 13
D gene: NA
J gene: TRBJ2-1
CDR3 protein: CASSAEQGYEQFF
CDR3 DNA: TGTGCCAGCAGCGCCGAACAGGGATATGAGCAGTTCTTC

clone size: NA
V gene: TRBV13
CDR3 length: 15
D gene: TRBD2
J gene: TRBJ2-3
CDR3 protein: CASSLGLAGTDTQYF
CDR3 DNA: TGTGCCAGCAGCTTAGGACTAGCGGGCACAGATACGCAGTATTTT

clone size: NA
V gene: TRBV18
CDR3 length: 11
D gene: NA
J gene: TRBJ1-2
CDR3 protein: CASSQSYGYTF
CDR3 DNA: TGTGCCAGCTCCCAATCCTATGGCTACACCTTC

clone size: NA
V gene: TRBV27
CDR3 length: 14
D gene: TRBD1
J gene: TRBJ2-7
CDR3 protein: CASRNWTGSYEQYF
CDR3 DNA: TGTGCCAGCCGGAACTGGACAGGCTCCTACGAGCAGTACTTC

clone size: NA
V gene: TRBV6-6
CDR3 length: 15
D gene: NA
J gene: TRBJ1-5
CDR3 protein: CASSYGGGGSQPQHF
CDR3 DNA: TGTGCCAGCAGTTACGGTGGGGGCGGGAGTCAGCCCCAGCATTTT

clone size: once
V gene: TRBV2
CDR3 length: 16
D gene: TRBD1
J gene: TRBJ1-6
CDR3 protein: CASTRQQGTYNSPLHF
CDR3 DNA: TGTGCCAGCACCCGTCAACAGGGGACCTATAATTCACCCCTCCACTTT

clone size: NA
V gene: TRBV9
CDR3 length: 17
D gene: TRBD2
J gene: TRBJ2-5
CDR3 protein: CASSVATGHGGQETQYF
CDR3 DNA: TGTGCCAGCAGCGTAGCTACGGGTCACGGGGGGCAAGAGACCCAGTACTTC

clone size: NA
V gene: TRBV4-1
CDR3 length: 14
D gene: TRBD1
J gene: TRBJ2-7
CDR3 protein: CASSPPGQGGEQYF
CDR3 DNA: TGCGCCAGCAGTCCACCGGGACAGGGCGGCGAGCAGTACTTC

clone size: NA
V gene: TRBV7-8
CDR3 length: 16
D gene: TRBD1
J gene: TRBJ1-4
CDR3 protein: CASSPSKQGASEKLFF
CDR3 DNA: TGTGCCAGCAGCCCATCTAAGCAGGGGGCGAGTGAAAAACTGTTTTTT

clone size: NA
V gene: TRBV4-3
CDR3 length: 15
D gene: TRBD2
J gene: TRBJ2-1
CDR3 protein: CASSQDSGGANEQFF
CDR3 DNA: TGCGCCAGCAGCCAGGATAGCGGGGGGGCCAATGAGCAGTTCTTC

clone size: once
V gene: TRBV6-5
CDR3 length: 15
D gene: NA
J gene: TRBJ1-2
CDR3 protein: CASSYSGERDYGYTF
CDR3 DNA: TGTGCCAGCAGTTACTCAGGGGAAAGGGACTATGGCTACACCTTC

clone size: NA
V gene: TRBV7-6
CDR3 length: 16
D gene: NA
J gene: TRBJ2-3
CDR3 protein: CASSLAVGRNGDTQYF
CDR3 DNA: TGTGCCAGCAGCTTAGCGGTGGGGCGTAATGGAGATACGCAGTATTTT

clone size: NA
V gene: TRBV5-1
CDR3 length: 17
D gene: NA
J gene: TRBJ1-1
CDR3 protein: CASSFRDGGTQSTEAFF
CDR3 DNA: TGCGCCAGCAGCTTCCGGGACGGAGGGACCCAGAGCACTGAAGCTTTCTTT

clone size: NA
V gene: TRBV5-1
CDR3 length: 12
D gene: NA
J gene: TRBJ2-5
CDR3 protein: CASSPTTSGQYF
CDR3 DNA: TGCGCCAGCAGCCCGACCACGTCGGGCCAGTACTTC

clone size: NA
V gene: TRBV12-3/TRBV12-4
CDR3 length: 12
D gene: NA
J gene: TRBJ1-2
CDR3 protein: CASTEGGGGYTF
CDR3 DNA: TGTGCCAGCACCGAAGGGGGGGGAGGCTACACCTTC

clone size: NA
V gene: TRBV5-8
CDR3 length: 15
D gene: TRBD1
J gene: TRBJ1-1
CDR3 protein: CASMRGTVPNTEAFF
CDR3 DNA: TGTGCCAGCATGAGAGGGACAGTTCCCAACACTGAAGCTTTCTTT

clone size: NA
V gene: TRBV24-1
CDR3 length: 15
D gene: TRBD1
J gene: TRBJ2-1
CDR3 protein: CATSAPRQGRNEQFF
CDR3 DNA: TGTGCCACCAGTGCCCCAAGACAGGGCCGCAATGAGCAGTTCTTC

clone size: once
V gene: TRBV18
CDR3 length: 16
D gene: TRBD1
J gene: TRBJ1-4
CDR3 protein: CASSPREQGAGEKLFF
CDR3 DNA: TGTGCCAGCTCACCACGGGAACAGGGGGCAGGTGAAAAACTGTTTTTT

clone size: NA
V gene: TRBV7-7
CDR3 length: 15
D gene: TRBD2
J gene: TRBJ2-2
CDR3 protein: CASSLALAGAGELFF
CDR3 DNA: TGTGCCAGCAGCTTAGCCCTAGCGGGGGCCGGGGAGCTGTTTTTT

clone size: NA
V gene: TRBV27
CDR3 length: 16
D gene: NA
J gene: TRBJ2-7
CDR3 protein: CATSISFDRRPYEQYF
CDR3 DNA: TGTGCCACCTCCATCTCATTCGACAGGCGCCCCTACGAGCAGTACTTC

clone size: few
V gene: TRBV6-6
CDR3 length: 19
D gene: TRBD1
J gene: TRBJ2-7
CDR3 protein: CASSPQPRTDRDYSYEQYF
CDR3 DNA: TGTGCCAGCAGTCCCCAACCACGGACGGACAGGGATTATTCCTACGAGCAGTACTTC

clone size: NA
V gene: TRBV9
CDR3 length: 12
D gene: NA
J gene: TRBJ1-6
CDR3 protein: CASSPDYSPLHF
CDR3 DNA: TGTGCCAGCAGCCCAGATTATTCACCCCTCCACTTT

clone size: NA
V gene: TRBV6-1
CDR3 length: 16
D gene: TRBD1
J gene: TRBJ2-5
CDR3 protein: CASSDPPDRGPETQYF
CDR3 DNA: TGTGCCAGCAGTGATCCACCTGACAGGGGGCCAGAGACCCAGTACTTC

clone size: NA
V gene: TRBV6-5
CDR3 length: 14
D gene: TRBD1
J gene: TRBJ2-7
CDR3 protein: CASSRDSQRYEQYF
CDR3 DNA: TGTGCCAGCAGTCGGGACAGTCAGAGGTACGAGCAGTACTTC

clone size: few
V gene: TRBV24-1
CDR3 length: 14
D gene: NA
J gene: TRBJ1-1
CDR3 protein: CATSDCGGGTEAFF
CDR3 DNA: TGTGCCACCAGTGATTGTGGGGGAGGCACTGAAGCTTTCTTT

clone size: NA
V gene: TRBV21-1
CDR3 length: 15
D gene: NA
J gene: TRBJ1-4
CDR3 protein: CASSKVFRANEKLFF
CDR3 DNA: TGTGCCAGCAGCAAGGTTTTCAGGGCGAATGAAAAACTGTTTTTT

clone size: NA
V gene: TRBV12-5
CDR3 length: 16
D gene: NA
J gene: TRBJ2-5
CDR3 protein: CASGLVLGGATILKYF
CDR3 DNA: TGTGCTAGTGGTTTGGTACTGGGGGGGGCCACGATTTTAAAGTACTTC

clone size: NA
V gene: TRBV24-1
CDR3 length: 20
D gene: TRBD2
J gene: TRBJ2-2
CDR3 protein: CATSASPGLAGGSNTGELFF
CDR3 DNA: TGTGCCACCAGCGCCTCCCCGGGACTAGCGGGGGGTTCGAACACCGGGGAGCTGTTTTTT

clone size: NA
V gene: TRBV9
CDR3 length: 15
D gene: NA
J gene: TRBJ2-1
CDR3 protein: CASSVGGGAYNEQFF
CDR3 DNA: TGTGCCAGCAGCGTAGGAGGGGGGGCCTACAATGAGCAGTTCTTC

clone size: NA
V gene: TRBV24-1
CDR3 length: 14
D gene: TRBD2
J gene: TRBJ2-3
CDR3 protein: CATSDPGGGDTQYF
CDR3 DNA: TGTGCCACCAGTGACCCGGGGGGAGGAGATACGCAGTATTTT

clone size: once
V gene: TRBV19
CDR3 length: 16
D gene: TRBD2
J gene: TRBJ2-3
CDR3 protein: CASSMTSERRTDTQYF
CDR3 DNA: TGTGCCAGTAGTATGACTAGCGAGAGGCGCACAGATACGCAGTATTTT

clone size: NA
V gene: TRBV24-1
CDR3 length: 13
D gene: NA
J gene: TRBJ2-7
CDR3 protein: CATGWDCSYEQYF
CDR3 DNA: TGTGCCACCGGCTGGGACTGCTCCTACGAGCAGTACTTC